The 4 T cell receptor beta chains listed next were all sequenced from one sample in a study of blood T cell repertoires in COVID-19. Assay used: immunoSEQ multiplex PCR; TCRdb lists only in-frame clones, some missing. The table includes around 210,000 clones, around nine tenths detected once. The sequenced sample consisted of peripheral blood. Every receptor here comes from a man aged 45-65 years with COVID-19, enrolled during active disease.

The CDR3 protein is CASSILGTESRYGHTF. The CDR3 nucleotides read TGTGCCAGTAGTATCCTGGGGACAGAAAGTAGATACGGTCACACCTTC. The rearrangement joins TRBV19 to TRBJ1-2; 7 nucleotides match TRBD1. Germline values: CDR1 LNHDA, CDR2 SQIVND (reference sequence). This CDR3 has 16 residues. V was clipped by 3 bases and J by 12 bases; unmatched bases: 19.

J is TRBJ2-3 and V is TRBV6-5, with 8 bases fitting TRBD1. This CDR3 has 15 residues. J lost 3 bases, V lost 6 bases, and 8 bases had no gene match. The germline V gene has CDR1 MNHEY and CDR2 SVGAGI. The CDR3 reads CASRGDRGWTDTQYF. CDR3 bases: TGTGCCAGCAGGGGCGACAGGGGTTGGACAGATACGCAGTATTTT.

This chain links TRBV24-1 with TRBJ2-5; a possible D gene is TRBD1 (6 bases). The V gene's germline CDR1 is KGHDR and CDR2 SFDVKD. There are 13 residues in the CDR3. Deletions cut 7 bases from V and 3 bases from J, with 11 bases between. The CDR3, as DNA: TGTGCCACCAGGGGGGCTGTGAAAGAGACCCAGTACTTC. Amino acids: CATRGAVKETQYF.

The chain uses TRBV6-5 and TRBJ1-6, with 9 bases lining up with TRBD1. Trimming cost V 5 bases and J 7 bases; bases outside gene matches: 6. Looked up from germline, CDR1 is MNHEY and CDR2 is SVGAGI. The CDR3 sequence is 15 residues long. The CDR3 nucleotides are TGTGCCAGCAGTAACGGACAGGGGAAGAATTCACCCCTCCACTTT. Protein product: CASSNGQGKNSPLHF.